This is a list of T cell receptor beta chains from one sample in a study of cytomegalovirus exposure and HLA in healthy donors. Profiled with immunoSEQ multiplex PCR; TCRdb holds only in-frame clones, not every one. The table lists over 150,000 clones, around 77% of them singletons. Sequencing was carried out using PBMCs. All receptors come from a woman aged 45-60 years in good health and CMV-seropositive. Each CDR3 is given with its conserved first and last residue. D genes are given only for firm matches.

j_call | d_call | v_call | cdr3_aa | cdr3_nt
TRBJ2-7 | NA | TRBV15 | CATSVSRDTYEQYF | TGTGCCACCAGCGTGTCCCGGGACACCTACGAGCAGTACTTC
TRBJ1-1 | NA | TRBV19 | CASSIVFRDTEAFF | TGTGCCAGTAGTATAGTTTTCCGGGACACTGAAGCTTTCTTT
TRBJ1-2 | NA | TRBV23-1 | CASSQSSRSYGYTF | TGCGCCAGCAGTCAATCGTCTAGGTCCTATGGCTACACCTTC
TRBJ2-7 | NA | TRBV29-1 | CSAKQGTYEQYF | TGCAGCGCGAAACAGGGTACCTACGAGCAGTACTTC
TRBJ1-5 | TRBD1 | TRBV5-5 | CASSLAGTGGGWSNQPQHF | TGTGCCAGCAGCTTGGCGGGGACAGGGGGCGGGTGGAGCAATCAGCCCCAGCATTTT
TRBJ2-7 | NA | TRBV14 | CASSPQGMGHPYEQYF | TGTGCCAGCAGCCCTCAAGGAATGGGACACCCCTACGAGCAGTACTTC
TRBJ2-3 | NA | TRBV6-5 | CASSGQSRSTDTQYF | TGTGCCAGCAGTGGACAATCGCGGAGCACAGATACGCAGTATTTT
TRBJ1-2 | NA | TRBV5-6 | CASSLFRGGYTF | TGTGCCAGCAGCTTGTTCAGGGGAGGCTACACCTTC
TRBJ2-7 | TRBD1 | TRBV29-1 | CSVEWGQGSYEQYF | TGCAGCGTTGAGTGGGGACAGGGCTCCTACGAGCAGTACTTC
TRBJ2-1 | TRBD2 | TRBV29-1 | CSVERGASYNEQFF | TGCAGCGTTGAGCGGGGGGCGTCCTACAATGAGCAGTTCTTC
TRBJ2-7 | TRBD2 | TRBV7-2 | CASSFRTSSNEQYF | TGTGCCAGCAGCTTTCGGACTAGCAGCAACGAGCAGTACTTC
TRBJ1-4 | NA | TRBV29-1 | CSGGGAIGEKLFF | TGCAGCGGAGGGGGGGCGATAGGGGAAAAACTGTTTTTT
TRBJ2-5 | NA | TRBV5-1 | CASSFPLEETQYF | TGCGCCAGCAGCTTCCCCCTCGAAGAGACCCAGTACTTC
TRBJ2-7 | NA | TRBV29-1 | CSVRRDPSYEQYF | TGCAGCGTTCGGCGGGATCCTTCCTACGAGCAGTACTTC
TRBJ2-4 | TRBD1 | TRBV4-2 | CASSHDRGNIQYF | TGTGCCAGCAGCCATGACAGGGGGAACATTCAGTACTTC
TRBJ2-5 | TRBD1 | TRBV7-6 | CASSLELSTGTGIGETQYF | TGTGCCAGCAGCTTAGAGCTTTCTACCGGGACAGGGATTGGAGAGACCCAGTACTTC